This TCR beta chain originates from a study of cytomegalovirus exposure and HLA in healthy donors. Per the germline V gene, CDR1 is SGHTA and CDR2 is FQGNSA. V was pared by 3 bases and J by 11 bases, with 8 bases of the junction left unmatched. This CDR3 comprises 15 residues. The PCR made use of 60 Vbeta and 13 Jbeta primers. The assay was immunoSEQ multiplex PCR, and TCRdb's table has in-frame clones only and misses some. The table has about 88,000 clones, 70% to 90% seen once. This chain connects TRBV7-2 to TRBJ1-4; 11 bases match TRBD1. The TCR comes from a man aged 18 to 30 in good health and CMV-seronegative. Source material: PBMCs. This CDR3 reads CASSFNGQGAKKLFF. DNA for the CDR3: TGTGCCAGCAGCTTCAATGGACAGGGGGCGAAGAAACTGTTTTTT.